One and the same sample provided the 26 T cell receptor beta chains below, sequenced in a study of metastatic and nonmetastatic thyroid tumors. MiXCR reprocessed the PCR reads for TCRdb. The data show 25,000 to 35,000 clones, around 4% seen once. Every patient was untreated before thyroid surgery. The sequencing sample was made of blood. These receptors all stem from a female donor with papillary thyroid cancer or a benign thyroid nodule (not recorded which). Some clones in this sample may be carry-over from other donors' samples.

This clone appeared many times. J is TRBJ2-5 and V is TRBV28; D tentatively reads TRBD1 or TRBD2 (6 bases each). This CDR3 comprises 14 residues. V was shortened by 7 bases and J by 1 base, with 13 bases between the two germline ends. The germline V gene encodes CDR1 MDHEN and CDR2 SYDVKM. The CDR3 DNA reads TGTGCCAGCATCAATAGGGGGGCCCAAGAGACCCAGTACTTC. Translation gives CASINRGAQETQYF.

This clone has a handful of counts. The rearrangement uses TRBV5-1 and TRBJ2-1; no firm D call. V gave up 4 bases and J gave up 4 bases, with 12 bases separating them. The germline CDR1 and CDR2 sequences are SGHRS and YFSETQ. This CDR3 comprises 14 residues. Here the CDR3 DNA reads TGCGCCAGCAGCCCCGGTCATGGGTACAATGAGCAGTTCTTC. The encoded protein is CASSPGHGYNEQFF.

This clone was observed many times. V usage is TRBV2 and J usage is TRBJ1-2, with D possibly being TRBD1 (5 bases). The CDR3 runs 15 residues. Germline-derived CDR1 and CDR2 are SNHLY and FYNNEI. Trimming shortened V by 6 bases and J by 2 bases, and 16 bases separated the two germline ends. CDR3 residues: CASRPYRMLNYGYTF. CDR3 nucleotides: TGTGCCAGCAGACCATACAGGATGCTCAACTATGGCTACACCTTC.

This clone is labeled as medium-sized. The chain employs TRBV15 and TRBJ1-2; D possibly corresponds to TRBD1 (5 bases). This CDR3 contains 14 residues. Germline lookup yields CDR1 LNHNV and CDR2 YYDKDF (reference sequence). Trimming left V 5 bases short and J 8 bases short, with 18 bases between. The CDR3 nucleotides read TGTGCCACCAGCCGCAACCGGGACCTGCAAGGCTACACCTTC. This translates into CATSRNRDLQGYTF.

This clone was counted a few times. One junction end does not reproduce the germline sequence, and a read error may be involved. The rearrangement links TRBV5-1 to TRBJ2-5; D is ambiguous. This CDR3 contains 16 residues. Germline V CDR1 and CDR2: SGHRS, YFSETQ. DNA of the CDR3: TGCGTCAGCAGTCATTCCTCGACTGTGGCACAAGAGACCCAGTACTTC. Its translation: CVSSHSSTVAQETQYF.

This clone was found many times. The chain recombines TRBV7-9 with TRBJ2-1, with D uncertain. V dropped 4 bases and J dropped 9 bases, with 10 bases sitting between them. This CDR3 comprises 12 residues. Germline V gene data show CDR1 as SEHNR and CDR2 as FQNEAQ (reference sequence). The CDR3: CASSSTRLEQFF. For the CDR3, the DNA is TGTGCCAGCAGCTCTACACGGCTTGAGCAGTTCTTC. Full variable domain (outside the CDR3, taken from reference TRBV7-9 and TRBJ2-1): DTGVSQNPRHKITKRGQNVTFRCDPISEHNRLYWYRQTLGQGPEFLTYFQNEAQLEKSRLLSDRFSAERPKGSFSTLEIQRTEQGDSAMYLCASSSTRLEQFFGPGTRLTVL.

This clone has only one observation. CDR3 sequence (DNA): TGTGCCTGGAGTCGAGGGGCTGGGGCCAACGTCCTGACTTTC. Its translation is CAWSRGAGANVLTF. The chain recombines TRBV30 with TRBJ2-6; either TRBD1 or TRBD2 may supply D (5 bases each). V gave up 2 bases and J gave up 2 bases, with 7 bases separating them. Germline V gene lookup returns CDR1 GTSNPN and CDR2 SVGIG (reference sequence). This CDR3 spans 14 amino acids.

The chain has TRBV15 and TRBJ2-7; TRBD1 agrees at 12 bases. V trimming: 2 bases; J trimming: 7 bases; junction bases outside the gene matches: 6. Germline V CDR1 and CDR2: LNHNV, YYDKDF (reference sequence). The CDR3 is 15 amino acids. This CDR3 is CATSRTRDRGREQYF. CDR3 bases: TGTGCCACCAGCAGAACCCGGGACAGGGGGCGAGAGCAGTACTTC.

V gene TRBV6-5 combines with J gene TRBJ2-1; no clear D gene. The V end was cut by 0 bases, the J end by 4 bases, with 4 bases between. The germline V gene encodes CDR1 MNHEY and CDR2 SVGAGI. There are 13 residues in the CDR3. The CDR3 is CASSYSRYNEQFF. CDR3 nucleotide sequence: TGTGCCAGCAGTTACTCAAGGTACAATGAGCAGTTCTTC.

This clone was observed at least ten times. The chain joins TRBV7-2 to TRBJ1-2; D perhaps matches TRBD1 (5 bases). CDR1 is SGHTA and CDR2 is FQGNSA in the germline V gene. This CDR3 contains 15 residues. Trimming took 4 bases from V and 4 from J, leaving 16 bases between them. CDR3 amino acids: CASSYNRGGTYGYTF. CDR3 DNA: TGTGCCAGCAGCTACAATCGGGGGGGAACCTATGGCTACACCTTC.

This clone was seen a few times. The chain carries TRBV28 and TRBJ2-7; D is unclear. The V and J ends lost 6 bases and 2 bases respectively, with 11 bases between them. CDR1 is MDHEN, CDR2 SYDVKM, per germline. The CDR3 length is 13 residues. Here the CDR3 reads CASSPGSTYEQYF. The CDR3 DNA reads TGTGCCAGCAGCCCCGGGTCCACCTACGAGCAGTACTTC.

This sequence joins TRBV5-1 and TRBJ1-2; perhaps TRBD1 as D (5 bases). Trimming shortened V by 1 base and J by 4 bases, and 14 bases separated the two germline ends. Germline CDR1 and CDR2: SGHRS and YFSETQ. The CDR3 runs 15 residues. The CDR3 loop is CASSLSGAGLYGYTF. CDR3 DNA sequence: TGCGCCAGCAGCTTGTCTGGGGCCGGCCTCTATGGCTACACCTTC.

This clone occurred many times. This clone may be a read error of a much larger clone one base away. In DNA, the CDR3 is TGCAGTGCTAGAGAAGGGGAGCCCGGGGAGCTGTTTTTT. Encoded protein: CSAREGEPGELFF. The chain is built from TRBV20-1 and TRBJ2-2; D may correspond to TRBD1 or TRBD2 (5 bases each). Looked up from germline, CDR1 is DFQATT and CDR2 is SNEGSKA (reference sequence). The length of the CDR3 is 13 residues. V lost 0 bases and J lost 6, with 8 bases in between.

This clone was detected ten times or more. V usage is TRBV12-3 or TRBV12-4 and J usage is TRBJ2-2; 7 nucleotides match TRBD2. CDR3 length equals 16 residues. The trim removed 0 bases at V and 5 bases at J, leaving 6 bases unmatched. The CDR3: CASSLAAGVSTGELFF. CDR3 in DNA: TGTGCCAGCAGTTTAGCGGCGGGAGTTAGTACCGGGGAGCTGTTTTTT.

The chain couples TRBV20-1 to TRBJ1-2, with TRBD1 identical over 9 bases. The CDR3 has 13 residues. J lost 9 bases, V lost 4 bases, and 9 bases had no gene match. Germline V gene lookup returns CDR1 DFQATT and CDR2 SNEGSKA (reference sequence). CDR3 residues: CSAKTGGASSYTF. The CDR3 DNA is TGCAGTGCTAAGACAGGGGGTGCTAGTAGCTACACCTTC.

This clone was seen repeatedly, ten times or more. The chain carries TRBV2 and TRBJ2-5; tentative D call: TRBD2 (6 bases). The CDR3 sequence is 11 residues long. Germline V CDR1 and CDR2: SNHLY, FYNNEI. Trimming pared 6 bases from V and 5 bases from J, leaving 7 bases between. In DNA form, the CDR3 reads TGTGCCAGCAGGGCGGGGGAGACCCAGTACTTC. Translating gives CASRAGETQYF. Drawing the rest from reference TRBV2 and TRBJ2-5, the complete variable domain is EPEVTQTPSHQVTQMGQEVILRCVPISNHLYFYWYRQILGQKVEFLVSFYNNEISEKSEIFDDQFSVERPDGSNFTLKIRSTKLEDSAMYFCASRAGETQYFGPGTRLLVL.

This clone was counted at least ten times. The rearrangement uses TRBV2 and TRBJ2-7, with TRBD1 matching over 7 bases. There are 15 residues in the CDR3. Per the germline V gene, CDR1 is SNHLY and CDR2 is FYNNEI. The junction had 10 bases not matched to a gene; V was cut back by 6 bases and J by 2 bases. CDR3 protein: CASSTSPGQTYEQYF. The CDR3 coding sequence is TGTGCCAGCAGCACCTCTCCGGGACAGACCTACGAGCAGTACTTC. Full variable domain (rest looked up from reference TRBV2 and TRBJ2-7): EPEVTQTPSHQVTQMGQEVILRCVPISNHLYFYWYRQILGQKVEFLVSFYNNEISEKSEIFDDQFSVERPDGSNFTLKIRSTKLEDSAMYFCASSTSPGQTYEQYFGPGTRLTVT.

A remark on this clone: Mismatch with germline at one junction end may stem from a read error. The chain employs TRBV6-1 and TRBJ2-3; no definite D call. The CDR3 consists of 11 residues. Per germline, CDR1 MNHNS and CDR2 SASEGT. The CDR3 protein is CASILLDTQYF. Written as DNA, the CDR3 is TGTGCCAGCATCTTGTTAGATACTCAGTATTTT.

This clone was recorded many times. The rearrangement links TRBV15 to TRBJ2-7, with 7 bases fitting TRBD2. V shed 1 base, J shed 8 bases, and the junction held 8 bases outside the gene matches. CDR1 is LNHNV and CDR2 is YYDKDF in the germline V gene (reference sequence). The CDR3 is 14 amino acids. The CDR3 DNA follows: TGTGCCACCAGCAGAGGTGTTAGCGGGCCTAAGCAGTACTTC. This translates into CATSRGVSGPKQYF.

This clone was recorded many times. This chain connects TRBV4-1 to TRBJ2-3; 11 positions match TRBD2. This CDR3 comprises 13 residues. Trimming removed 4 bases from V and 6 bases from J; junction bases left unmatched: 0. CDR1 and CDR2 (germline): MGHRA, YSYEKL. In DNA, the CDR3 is TGCGCCAGCAGCCGGACTAGCGGGGATACGCAGTATTTT. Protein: CASSRTSGDTQYF.

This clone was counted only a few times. CDR3 residues: CASIGSSYEQYF. CDR3 bases: TGTGCCAGCATAGGAAGCTCCTACGAGCAGTACTTC. V and J are TRBV6-5 and TRBJ2-7, with D hard to call. This CDR3 has 12 amino acids. Deletions cut 7 bases from V and 0 bases from J, with 7 bases between. The germline V gene has CDR1 MNHEY and CDR2 SVGAGI.

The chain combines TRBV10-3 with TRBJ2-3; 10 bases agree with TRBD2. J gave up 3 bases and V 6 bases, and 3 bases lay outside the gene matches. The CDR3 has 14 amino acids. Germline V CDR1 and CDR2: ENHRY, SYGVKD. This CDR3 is CAIRPGLATDTQYF. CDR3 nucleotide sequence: TGTGCCATCAGACCGGGACTAGCGACAGATACGCAGTATTTT.

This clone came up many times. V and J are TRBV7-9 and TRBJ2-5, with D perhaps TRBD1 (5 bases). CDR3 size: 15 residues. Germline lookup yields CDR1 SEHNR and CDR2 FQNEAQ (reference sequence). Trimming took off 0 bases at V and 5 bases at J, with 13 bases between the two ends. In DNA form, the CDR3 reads TGTGCCAGCAGCTTAGCGCAGGGTATAACGGAGACCCAGTACTTC. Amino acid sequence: CASSLAQGITETQYF. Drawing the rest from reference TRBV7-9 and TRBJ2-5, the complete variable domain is DTGVSQNPRHKITKRGQNVTFRCDPISEHNRLYWYRQTLGQGPEFLTYFQNEAQLEKSRLLSDRFSAERPKGSFSTLEIQRTEQGDSAMYLCASSLAQGITETQYFGPGTRLLVL.

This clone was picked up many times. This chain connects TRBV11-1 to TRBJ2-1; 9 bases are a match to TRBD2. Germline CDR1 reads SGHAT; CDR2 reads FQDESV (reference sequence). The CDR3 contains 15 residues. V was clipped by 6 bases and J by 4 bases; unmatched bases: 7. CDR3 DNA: TGTGCCAGCAGTCGAATAGCGGGAGTATACAATGAGCAGTTCTTC. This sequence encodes CASSRIAGVYNEQFF.

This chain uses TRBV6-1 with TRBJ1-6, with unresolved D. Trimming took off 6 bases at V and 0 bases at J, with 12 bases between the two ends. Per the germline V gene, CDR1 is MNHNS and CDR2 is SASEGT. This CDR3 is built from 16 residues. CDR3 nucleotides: TGTGCCAGCAGAATCCAATCGAGCTCCTATAATTCACCCCTCCACTTT. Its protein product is CASRIQSSSYNSPLHF.

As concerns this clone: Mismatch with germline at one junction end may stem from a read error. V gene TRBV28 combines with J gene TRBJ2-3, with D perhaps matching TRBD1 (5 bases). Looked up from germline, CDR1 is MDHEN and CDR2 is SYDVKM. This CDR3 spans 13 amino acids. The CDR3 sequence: CASSPPSTDTQDF. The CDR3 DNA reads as TGTGCCAGCAGCCCCCCGAGCACAGATACACAGGATTTT.